These 19 T cell receptor beta chains originate from one sample sequenced in a study of chemoradiotherapy in HPV16-positive cancers. The protocol was immunoSEQ multiplex PCR, while the TCRdb copy is restricted to in-frame clones and leaves out a portion. Of about 5,000 clones in the sample, about nine tenths were seen once. Sequencing was performed on tumor tissue, taken from a patient who underwent chemoradiotherapy. These receptors all stem from a human donor with HPV-associated anogenital cancer.

This clone was recorded once. The rearrangement joins TRBV27 to TRBJ2-2, with 11 bases aligning to TRBD2. After removal of 3 bases from V and 2 bases from J, the junction contained 8 bases not matched to a gene. Germline V CDR1 and CDR2: MNHEY, SMNVEV (reference sequence). The CDR3 length is 18 residues. The CDR3 is CASSFRLAGGPNTGELFF. The CDR3 coding sequence is TGTGCCAGCAGTTTCCGGCTAGCGGGGGGCCCTAACACCGGGGAGCTGTTTTTT.

The chain combines TRBV30 with TRBJ1-2; D is unresolved. In germline, CDR1 is GTSNPN, CDR2 SVGIG (reference sequence). The V end lost 3 bases, the J end lost 8 bases, and 16 bases lay between the germline ends. This CDR3 has 13 residues. CDR3: CAWSNSATRGYTF. In nucleotides, the CDR3 is TGTGCCTGGAGCAACTCGGCCACCCGGGGCTACACCTTC.

V and J are TRBV5-4 and TRBJ1-2; 9 bases are shared with TRBD1. V trimming: 2 bases; J trimming: 2 bases; junction bases outside the gene matches: 1. Germline V gene data show CDR1 as SGHNT and CDR2 as YYREEE (reference sequence). This CDR3 has 14 residues. CDR3 loop: CASSFGQGNYGYTF. In DNA, the CDR3 is TGTGCCAGCAGCTTCGGACAGGGGAACTATGGCTACACCTTC.

This clone was recorded only once. The chain employs TRBV9 and TRBJ2-4; the D is unclear. The CDR3 is 14 residues long. In germline, CDR1 is SGDLS, CDR2 YYNGEE. Trimming stripped 3 bases from V and 0 bases from J, with 7 bases between. CDR3 in DNA: TGTGCCAGCAGCGAACAGCTAGCCAAAAACATTCAGTACTTC. Translated: CASSEQLAKNIQYF. Full variable domain (remainder filled in from reference TRBV9 and TRBJ2-4): DSGVTQTPKHLITATGQRVTLRCSPRSGDLSVYWYQQSLDQGLQFLIQYYNGEERAKGNILERFSAQQFPDLHSELNLSSLELGDSALYFCASSEQLAKNIQYFGAGTRLSVL.

This chain connects TRBV4-2 to TRBJ1-6; 7 bases match TRBD1. V trimming: 0 bases; J trimming: 8 bases; junction bases outside the gene matches: 7. The V gene's germline CDR1 is LGHNA and CDR2 YNFKEQ. The CDR3 loop spans 16 amino acids. In DNA form, the CDR3 reads TGTGCCAGCAGCCAAGATCCCGGGACAGACCATTCACCCCTCCACTTT. Amino acid sequence: CASSQDPGTDHSPLHF.

J is TRBJ1-5 and V is TRBV7-2; 9 nucleotides align to TRBD1. After removal of 5 bases from V and 9 bases from J, the junction contained 8 bases not matched to a gene. The CDR3 has 14 amino acids. Germline assignment: CDR1 SGHTA and CDR2 FQGNSA. CDR3 residues: CASSPRADRGPQHF. The CDR3 DNA follows: TGTGCCAGCAGCCCTAGGGCGGACAGGGGGCCCCAGCATTTT.

This chain connects TRBV20-1 to TRBJ1-3; D remains ambiguous. Germline-derived CDR1 and CDR2 are DFQATT and SNEGSKA (reference sequence). Trimming pared 3 bases from V and 3 bases from J, leaving 3 bases between. CDR3 size: 11 residues. This chain's CDR3 is CSASNGNTIYF. The CDR3 region has the DNA TGCAGTGCTAGTAATGGAAACACCATATATTTT.

The V gene is TRBV7-3, the J gene TRBJ2-1; no clear D gene. Germline lookup yields CDR1 SGHTA and CDR2 FQGTGA. The CDR3 spans 13 residues. The V and J ends lost 5 bases and 4 bases respectively, with 9 bases between them. The CDR3 DNA reads as TGTGCCAGCAGCCCCCGTGGGTACAATGAGCAGTTCTTC. Protein product: CASSPRGYNEQFF.

This clone was seen more than once but under ten times. CDR3: CASSPVGASDEQFF. CDR3 coding DNA: TGTGCCAGCAGCCCCGTCGGCGCATCGGATGAGCAGTTCTTC. V and J are TRBV7-9 and TRBJ2-1; D remains unclear. V was shortened by 5 bases and J by 8 bases, with 16 bases between the two germline ends. From germline, CDR1 is SEHNR and CDR2 FQNEAQ (reference sequence). The CDR3 length is 14 residues.

The gene calls are TRBV23-1 and TRBJ1-2; unclear D gene. TRBV23-1 carries the ORF label, with uncertain function. Trimming left V 6 bases short and J 3 bases short, with 14 bases between. This CDR3 region has 14 residues. Here the CDR3 reads CASSPLLADYGYTF. As DNA, the CDR3 is TGCGCCAGCAGCCCCCTTTTGGCAGACTATGGCTACACCTTC.

The chain joins TRBV19 to TRBJ2-1; 7 positions match TRBD2. Germline V gene data show CDR1 as LNHDA and CDR2 as SQIVND (reference sequence). The CDR3 length is 16 residues. After removal of 5 bases from V and 8 bases from J, the junction contained 15 bases not matched to a gene. Written as DNA, the CDR3 is TGTGCCAGTAGTTGGCCCCACGGCGGGAGCGGCGATGAGCAGTTCTTC. Protein sequence: CASSWPHGGSGDEQFF.

This sequence joins TRBV4-1 and TRBJ1-1; 9 bases are shared with TRBD1. Germline values: CDR1 MGHRA, CDR2 YSYEKL. This CDR3 comprises 15 residues. After removal of 2 bases from V and 3 bases from J, the junction contained 4 bases not matched to a gene. The CDR3 DNA reads as TGCGCCAGCAGCCAAACGGGACAGGGTGACACTGAAGCTTTCTTT. Translating it yields CASSQTGQGDTEAFF.

V gene TRBV29-1 combines with J gene TRBJ1-2; possibly TRBD1 for D (6 bases). CDR1 and CDR2 (germline): SQVTM, ANQGSEA. The V gene lost 5 bases and the J gene lost 4 bases, with 14 bases spanning the gap. CDR3 size: 13 residues. The CDR3 is CSVTAEGGYGYTF. CDR3 in DNA: TGCAGCGTTACCGCCGAAGGGGGCTATGGCTACACCTTC. Full variable domain (remainder filled in from reference TRBV29-1 and TRBJ1-2): SAVISQKPSRDICQRGTSLTIQCQVDSQVTMMFWYRQQPGQSLTLIATANQGSEATYESGFVIDKFPISRPNLTFSTLTVSNMSPEDSSIYLCSVTAEGGYGYTFGSGTRLTVV.

J is TRBJ2-5 and V is TRBV7-9, with no clear D. The CDR3 is 14 amino acids. In germline, CDR1 is SEHNR, CDR2 FQNEAQ (reference sequence). V dropped 5 bases and J dropped 4 bases, with 14 bases sitting between them. As DNA, the CDR3 is TGTGCCAGCAGCCAGATAGTGTACCCAGAGACCCAGTACTTC. Its protein product is CASSQIVYPETQYF.

This clone appeared once. The V gene is TRBV18, the J gene TRBJ2-2; a weak D match, TRBD1 (6 bases). V lost 3 bases, J lost 4 bases, and 12 bases lay in between. Per germline, CDR1 KGHSH and CDR2 LQKENI. This CDR3 spans 15 amino acids. CDR3 region: CASSPLKQGTGELFF. CDR3 nucleotides: TGTGCCAGCTCACCCTTAAAACAGGGCACCGGGGAGCTGTTTTTT.

The chain couples TRBV27 to TRBJ1-6; no firm D call. Germline CDR1 and CDR2: MNHEY and SMNVEV (reference sequence). V was trimmed by 3 bases and J by 8 bases, leaving 11 bases between them. This CDR3 region has 14 residues. As DNA, the CDR3 is TGTGCCAGCAGTTTCGGCAGGAATTATTCACCCCTCCACTTT. Translating gives CASSFGRNYSPLHF.

The gene calls are TRBV6-6 and TRBJ1-1; D may be TRBD1 (5 bases). This CDR3 contains 16 residues. Looked up from germline, CDR1 is MNHNY and CDR2 is SVGAGI (reference sequence). V lost 1 base to trimming and J lost 0 bases, with 12 bases between them. The DNA of the CDR3 is TGTGCCAGCAGTTACTGGCAGGGCCGGATGAACACTGAAGCTTTCTTT. Encoded protein: CASSYWQGRMNTEAFF.

This clone showed up just once. V and J are TRBV10-2 and TRBJ1-1; D is possibly TRBD1 (6 bases). The CDR3 is made up of 12 amino acids. The germline gives CDR1 WSHSY, CDR2 SAAADI. Between the trimmed V and J ends, which lost 6 bases and 5 bases, there was a span of 10 bases. CDR3 loop: CASRAGETEAFF. CDR3 nucleotide sequence: TGCGCCAGCAGGGCAGGGGAAACTGAAGCTTTCTTT.

The chain carries TRBV5-6 and TRBJ2-1; D not resolved. Germline values: CDR1 SGHDT, CDR2 YYEEEE. There are 17 residues in the CDR3. Trimming stripped 0 bases from V and 0 bases from J, with 13 bases between. The CDR3 DNA sequence: TGTGCCAGCAGCTTGGGACCCAGGACCAGCTCCTACAATGAGCAGTTCTTC. The encoded protein is CASSLGPRTSSYNEQFF.